These 4 T cell receptor beta chains came from one sample sequenced in a study of cytomegalovirus exposure and HLA in healthy donors. With 60 Vbeta and 13 Jbeta primers, the PCR was carried out. Generated by immunoSEQ multiplex PCR, the TCRdb table keeps only in-frame clones and is missing some. The table lists under 200,000 clones, almost 85% of them singletons. Sample: PBMCs. The receptors were sampled from a woman in her forties or fifties in good health and CMV-seronegative.

This clone appeared a few times. The CDR3 here is CASSANRVPGANVLTF. The CDR3 DNA reads TGTGCCAGCAGCGCCAACAGGGTTCCTGGGGCCAACGTCCTGACTTTC. The chain combines TRBV7-9 with TRBJ2-6; a weak D match, TRBD1 (6 bases). There are 16 residues in the CDR3. In germline, CDR1 is SEHNR, CDR2 FQNEAQ (reference sequence). V was shortened by 5 bases and J by 2 bases, with 13 bases between the two germline ends.

The DNA of the CDR3 is TGTGCCATCAGCCCCGGGACAGGGGTCTACGAGCAGTACTTC. Translated: CAISPGTGVYEQYF. The rearrangement uses TRBV10-3 and TRBJ2-7, with TRBD1 identical over 10 bases. Germline CDR1 is ENHRY and CDR2 is SYGVKD. The V segment lost 6 bases and the J segment 3 bases; nucleotides outside the gene matches: 5. This CDR3 is 14 amino acids long.

The chain uses TRBV5-4 and TRBJ1-6; 12 bases map to TRBD1. Germline V lookup: CDR1 SGHNT, CDR2 YYREEE (reference sequence). Trimming cost V 4 bases and J 6 bases; bases outside gene matches: 5. The CDR3 totals 16 residues. The DNA for the CDR3 is TGTGCCAGCAGCCCGGGACAGGGGGCCAGTAATTCACCCCTCCACTTT. This sequence encodes CASSPGQGASNSPLHF.

The V gene is TRBV15, the J gene TRBJ2-1; TRBD1 is a possible D gene (5 bases). Per the germline V gene, CDR1 is LNHNV and CDR2 is YYDKDF (reference sequence). The V end lost 0 bases, the J end lost 8 bases, and 17 bases lay between the germline ends. CDR3 size: 16 residues. This chain's CDR3 is CATSRDRPARVDEQFF. The CDR3 bases are TGTGCCACCAGCAGAGATCGGCCCGCCAGGGTGGATGAGCAGTTCTTC.